Listed here is a single T cell receptor (beta chain). The antigen is not known. Included in the TCR beta cDNA libraries were unique molecular identifiers. TCRdb itself ran the PCR reads through MiXCR, one entry per CDR3 protein. This table holds approximately 770,000 distinct CDR3 sequences, around 42% found once. This CDR3 region has 14 residues. Trimming left V 7 bases short and J 0 bases short, with 13 bases between. From germline, CDR1 is MNHEY and CDR2 SVGEGT. The source of the sample is a study of post-analysis software for immune sequencing data. Background on the study: Recorded subtypes: relapsing-remitting, secondary progressive, progressive-relapsing; some patients unannotated. General study points: About five TRBV segments, including TRBV5-6, TRBV5-1 and TRBV20-1, were more frequent in patients than controls.

V and J are TRBV6-2 or TRBV6-3 and TRBJ2-7, with D unresolved. The material sequenced was blood. This clonotype was sampled from a girl aged 5-17 years with multiple sclerosis. CDR3 protein: CASIRSAPSYEQYF. CDR3 DNA: TGTGCCAGCATCCGGTCGGCCCCCTCCTACGAGCAGTACTTC.